The next 21 T cell receptor beta chains were all read from a single sample in a study of blood T cells in healthy people across ages. A second PCR, run for about 7 to 11 cycles, used a sample-barcoded 5' primer plus a J-beta primer mix. In TCRdb, the 5' RACE reads were re-called with MiXCR into one record per CDR3 protein. In the table there are around 900,000 distinct CDR3 sequences, about 51% of which are singletons. Sequencing used blood. Receptors originate from a woman between 55 and 75 years old in good health.

This clonotype was counted between two and nine times. The chain combines TRBV10-3 with TRBJ2-7, with D possibly matching TRBD2 (6 bases). The V end lost 0 bases, the J end lost 2 bases, and 17 bases lay between the germline ends. The CDR3 totals 17 residues. CDR1 ENHRY and CDR2 SYGVKD come from the germline V gene. The CDR3 protein is CAISESGGREFPYEQYF. As DNA, the CDR3 is TGTGCCATCAGTGAGTCGGGAGGACGGGAGTTCCCCTACGAGCAGTACTTC.

This chain links TRBV18 with TRBJ2-3; 8 bases align to TRBD1. Germline lookup yields CDR1 KGHSH and CDR2 LQKENI. V lost 1 base and J lost 2; bases outside the gene matches: 5. This CDR3 is 16 amino acids long. The CDR3 loop reads CASSPLGTGYTDTQYF. The CDR3 coding sequence is TGTGCCAGCTCACCACTAGGGACAGGTTACACAGATACGCAGTATTTT.

This clonotype was observed once. The V gene is TRBV2, the J gene TRBJ2-2, with D perhaps assigned TRBD1 or TRBD2 (6 bases each). This CDR3 comprises 15 residues. Trimming stripped 11 bases from V and 5 bases from J, with 21 bases between. Germline loops: CDR1 SNHLY, CDR2 FYNNEI. CDR3 amino acids: CAGTGAPQGTGELFF. CDR3 sequence (DNA): TGTGCCGGGACTGGGGCTCCCCAGGGGACCGGGGAGCTGTTTTTT.

A few counts support this clonotype. The chain is built from TRBV7-6 and TRBJ2-7, with D uncertain. The CDR3 loop spans 16 amino acids. The V gene lost 0 bases and the J gene lost 4 bases, with 16 bases spanning the gap. Per the germline V gene, CDR1 is SGHVS and CDR2 is FNYEAQ. In DNA, the CDR3 is TGTGCCAGCAGCTTAGCCGGAGACTGGGGTACTTACGAGCAGTACTTC. Encoded protein: CASSLAGDWGTYEQYF.

This chain uses TRBV20-1 with TRBJ2-7; 7 bases are a match to TRBD1. Germline-derived CDR1 and CDR2 are DFQATT and SNEGSKA (reference sequence). This CDR3 has 17 residues. Trimming at V came to 5 bases and at J to 0 bases, leaving 16 bases not matched to a gene. The DNA for the CDR3 is TGCAGTGCTGAATCCCCCCACAGGGGCTGCATCTCCTACGAGCAGTACTTC. Translation: CSAESPHRGCISYEQYF.

The J gene is TRBJ1-2, the V gene TRBV10-3; D unclear. This CDR3 contains 10 residues. Germline values: CDR1 ENHRY, CDR2 SYGVKD. V was clipped by 7 bases and J by 8 bases, with 8 bases between them. The CDR3 loop is CAIMGQGYTF. The CDR3, as DNA: TGTGCCATCATGGGCCAGGGCTACACCTTC.

The chain carries TRBV29-1 and TRBJ1-4; no definite D call. Germline assignment: CDR1 SQVTM and CDR2 ANQGSEA. Deletions cut 6 bases from V and 3 bases from J, with 11 bases between. This CDR3 is 13 amino acids long. This CDR3 is CSVLTSSNEKLFF. The CDR3 DNA reads TGCAGCGTATTGACGAGCTCTAATGAAAAACTGTTTTTT.

V usage is TRBV27 and J usage is TRBJ2-6; D not certain. Trimming removed 6 bases from V and 0 bases from J, with 12 bases in between. The CDR3 spans 16 residues. Germline V gene sequence: CDR1 MNHEY, CDR2 SMNVEV (reference sequence). Written as DNA, the CDR3 is TGTGCCAGCAGCACCCTGGGGAACTCTGGGGCCAACGTCCTGACTTTC. Residues: CASSTLGNSGANVLTF.

The J gene is TRBJ2-1, the V gene TRBV29-1, with TRBD1 matching 10 bases. Germline assignment: CDR1 SQVTM and CDR2 ANQGSEA. V lost 8 bases, J lost 8 bases, and 12 bases stayed unmatched. The CDR3 sequence is 14 residues long. CDR3: CSLQGGDRGYEQFF. DNA of the CDR3: TGCAGCCTCCAGGGAGGGGACAGGGGCTATGAGCAGTTCTTC.

The chain recombines TRBV12-3 or TRBV12-4 with TRBJ2-1; 8 positions agree with TRBD2. The CDR3 contains 16 residues. The V segment lost 1 base and the J segment 6 bases; nucleotides outside the gene matches: 8. The CDR3 loop is CASSLEFGAGGNEQFF. The CDR3 coding sequence is TGTGCCAGCAGTTTAGAGTTTGGGGCGGGGGGCAATGAGCAGTTCTTC.

The gene calls are TRBV12-3 or TRBV12-4 and TRBJ2-3, with D perhaps matching TRBD2 (5 bases). The CDR3 totals 16 residues. V was trimmed by 3 bases and J by 2 bases, leaving 15 bases between them. CDR3 sequence (DNA): TGTGCCAGCAGTTTTCGGTGGAGCGGATACACAGATACGCAGTATTTT. Protein sequence: CASSFRWSGYTDTQYF.

The chain links TRBV27 to TRBJ1-1; the match to TRBD1 covers 7 bases. Per the germline V gene, CDR1 is MNHEY and CDR2 is SMNVEV (reference sequence). The CDR3 is made up of 17 amino acids. J was trimmed by 1 base and V by 5 bases; bases with no gene match: 13. CDR3 region: CASSHILPTGRNTEAFF. Here the CDR3 DNA reads TGTGCCAGCAGTCATATCCTCCCGACAGGGAGGAACACTGAAGCTTTCTTT.

The chain joins TRBV6-5 to TRBJ1-6; D not certain. Trimming took 2 bases from V and 7 from J, leaving 6 bases between them. Germline assignment: CDR1 MNHEY and CDR2 SVGAGI. The CDR3 has 13 residues. CDR3 loop: CASSYEPNSPLHF. The CDR3 DNA is TGTGCCAGCAGTTACGAACCCAATTCACCCCTCCACTTT.

The chain is built from TRBV21-1 and TRBJ2-5; no DNA check was done on the table's D call, TRBD2. TRBV21-1 is a recognized pseudogene. The CDR3 sequence is 14 residues long. CDR3 in amino acids: CASSSRLACETQYF. Written as DNA, the CDR3 is TGTGCCAGCAGCAGCCGACTAGCCTGTGAGACCCAGTACTTC.

The chain employs TRBV4-1 and TRBJ1-5, with D possibly TRBD1 on 6 matching bases. CDR1 MGHRA and CDR2 YSYEKL come from the germline V gene. This CDR3 comprises 17 residues. V was pared by 0 bases and J by 4 bases, with 16 bases between. The CDR3 DNA reads TGCGCCAGCAGCCAAGATAATGGATACAGGGTAAATCAGCCCCAGCATTTT. Translation: CASSQDNGYRVNQPQHF.

V usage is TRBV5-1 and J usage is TRBJ2-1; 10 bases agree with TRBD1. J was trimmed by 8 bases and V by 2 bases; bases with no gene match: 7. Germline values: CDR1 SGHRS, CDR2 YFSETQ. This CDR3 has 15 amino acids. The CDR3 nucleotides read TGCGCCAGCAGCTTAGGCGGGACAGGGGTTGATGAGCAGTTCTTC. This gives the protein CASSLGGTGVDEQFF. The variable domain in full, with the rest retrieved from reference TRBV5-1 and TRBJ2-1, is KAGVTQTPRYLIKTRGQQVTLSCSPISGHRSVSWYQQTPGQGLQFLFEYFSETQRNKGNFPGRFSGRQFSNSRSEMNVSTLELGDSALYLCASSLGGTGVDEQFFGPGTRLTVL.

A few counts support this clonotype. The rearrangement uses TRBV10-3 and TRBJ2-7; weak D call: TRBD1 (6 bases). Per germline, CDR1 ENHRY and CDR2 SYGVKD. V was cut by 5 bases and J by 0 bases, with 11 bases left in between. This CDR3 is 14 amino acids long. The CDR3 region is CAISKGQTSYEQYF. CDR3 nucleotide sequence: TGTGCCATCAGTAAAGGACAGACCTCCTACGAGCAGTACTTC.

The chain couples TRBV30 to TRBJ2-1, with 12 positions matching TRBD1. Trimming removed 2 bases from V and 10 bases from J; junction bases left unmatched: 6. Germline loops: CDR1 GTSNPN, CDR2 SVGIG (reference sequence). The CDR3 length is 14 residues. In DNA, the CDR3 is TGTGCCTGGAGTTGGGACAGGGGGCCCAAAGAGCAGTTCTTC. Translating gives CAWSWDRGPKEQFF. Complete variable domain (other parts from reference TRBV30 and TRBJ2-1): SQTIHQWPATLVQPVGSPLSLECTVEGTSNPNLYWYRQAAGRGLQLLFYSVGIGQISSEVPQNLSASRPQDRQFILSSKKLLLSDSGFYLCAWSWDRGPKEQFFGPGTRLTVL.

This chain connects TRBV4-1 to TRBJ2-7, with 13 positions matching TRBD2. The ends lost 1 base at V and 7 bases at J; junction bases unmatched: 4. CDR1 and CDR2 (germline): MGHRA, YSYEKL. The length of the CDR3 is 15 residues. The CDR3 spells CASSQGLAGGNEQYF. CDR3 DNA: TGCGCCAGCAGCCAAGGACTAGCGGGAGGAAATGAGCAGTACTTC.

The chain couples TRBV20-1 to TRBJ2-1, with D possibly matching TRBD1 (6 bases). V was clipped by 2 bases and J by 0 bases, with 11 bases between them. CDR3 size: 15 residues. The germline CDR1 and CDR2 sequences are DFQATT and SNEGSKA (reference sequence). The CDR3 DNA sequence: TGCAGTGCTAGAACAGGGCAGGGCTCCTACAATGAGCAGTTCTTC. As protein: CSARTGQGSYNEQFF.

This chain connects TRBV24-1 to TRBJ2-1, with 11 positions matching TRBD2. Germline CDR1 and CDR2: KGHDR and SFDVKD. Losses at the gene ends were 9 bases for V and 5 bases for J; bases not matched to a gene: 2. There are 13 residues in the CDR3. DNA of the CDR3: TGTGCCACCGAGACTAGCGGGAACAATGAGCAGTTCTTC. This translates into CATETSGNNEQFF.